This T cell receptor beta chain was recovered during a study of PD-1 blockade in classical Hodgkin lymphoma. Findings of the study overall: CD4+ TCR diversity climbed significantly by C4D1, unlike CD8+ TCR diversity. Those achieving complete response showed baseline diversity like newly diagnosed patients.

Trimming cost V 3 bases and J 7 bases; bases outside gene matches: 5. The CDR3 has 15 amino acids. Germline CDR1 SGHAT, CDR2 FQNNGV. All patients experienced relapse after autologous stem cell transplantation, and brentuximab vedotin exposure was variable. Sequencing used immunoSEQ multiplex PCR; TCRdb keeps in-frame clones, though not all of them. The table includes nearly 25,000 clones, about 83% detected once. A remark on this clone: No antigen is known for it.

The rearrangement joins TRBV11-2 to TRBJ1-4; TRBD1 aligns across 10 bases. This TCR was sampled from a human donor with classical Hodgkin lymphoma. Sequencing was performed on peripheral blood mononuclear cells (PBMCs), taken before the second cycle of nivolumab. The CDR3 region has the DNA TGTGCCAGCAGCTTTTGGACAGGGGGAGGTGAAAAACTGTTTTTT. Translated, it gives CASSFWTGGGEKLFF.